A selection of T cell receptor beta chains follows, all from one sample in a study of blood T cell repertoires in COVID-19. Here immunoSEQ multiplex PCR was the method, and the copy in TCRdb shows in-frame clones only, minus some. Found here are under 400,000 clones, 85% to 90% of them singletons; the top ten hold less than 3.5%. The specimen sequenced was peripheral blood. The receptors were gathered from a woman in her twenties or thirties with COVID-19, enrolled during active disease. The conserved cysteine and the conserved F or W are not part of the CDR3 here. The D gene is left open where the match is weak.

j_call,d_call,v_call,cdr3_aa
TRBJ1-5,TRBD1,TRBV6-1,ASSAGDRGFYQPQH
TRBJ1-1,.,TRBV19,ASSIESGMNTEAF
TRBJ1-2,TRBD1,TRBV29-1,SVRTGDGYT
TRBJ2-1,.,TRBV6-5,ATTQDPTGEQF
TRBJ1-6,.,TRBV24-1,ATSDHRTASSSYNSPLH
TRBJ2-5,.,TRBV5-6,ASSSIQGGETQY
TRBJ1-1,.,TRBV19,ASSPGGANTEAF
TRBJ1-2,.,TRBV5-1,ASSLETGAGGYT
TRBJ2-7,.,TRBV7-6,ASSFTGRDEQY
TRBJ2-1,TRBD2,TRBV7-9,ASSLAAGGLDEQF
TRBJ1-2,.,TRBV2,ASIAEKTLYGYT
TRBJ2-3,.,TRBV6-1,ASSEQRAGDTQY
TRBJ1-3,.,TRBV4-1,ASSPRPGLGNTIY
TRBJ1-5,.,TRBV5-1,ASSLAGGSNQPQH
TRBJ2-7,TRBD2,TRBV5-1,ASSFLAGVSDEQY
TRBJ2-1,.,TRBV9,ASSVYPVINNEQF
TRBJ2-5,.,TRBV7-2,ASSSVPQWTQY
TRBJ2-1,TRBD2,TRBV7-2,ASSIWAGDHNEQF
TRBJ1-1,.,TRBV19,ASIFLRGGDTEAF
TRBJ2-4,TRBD2,TRBV19,ASSLGGRAAKNIQY
TRBJ2-1,.,TRBV7-9,ASSLAGQAPYNEQF
TRBJ1-2,TRBD1,TRBV28,ASSLFQGALSYGYT
TRBJ1-1,.,TRBV15,ATSGGAAEAF